This TCR beta chain was identified during a study of cytomegalovirus exposure and HLA in healthy donors. 60 Vbeta and 13 Jbeta primers were used in PCR. Profiled with immunoSEQ multiplex PCR; TCRdb holds only in-frame clones, not every one. This repertoire shows around 62,000 clones, about 71% found once; its top ten account for about 8.2%. The CDR3 has 15 residues. Germline CDR1 is SGHNT and CDR2 is YENEEA. With 4 bases removed from V and 2 bases from J, the gap between germline ends came to 14 bases. Whole-study findings and limits: Among donors in an Asian-associated ancestry cluster, a later analysis reportedly found fewer N-insertions than the approximately 700-donor mean. Later on, an analysis tied 18,000 or so TCR beta sequences to HLA alleles at 0.05 false discovery rate. In vitro data verified a few CMV-associated chains as specific for CMV antigens. A missense variant in DCLRE1C was later tied to TCR beta V- and J-gene trimming.

This clone occurred a few times. What it recognizes is unknown. Specimen: PBMCs. V gene TRBV11-3 combines with J gene TRBJ2-5; D gene unclear. The clonotype originates from a man aged 60 to 75 in good health and CMV-seropositive. DNA for the CDR3: TGTGCCAGCAGCTCCGGGTCCCGGAAACAAGAGACCCAGTACTTC. Translation: CASSSGSRKQETQYF.